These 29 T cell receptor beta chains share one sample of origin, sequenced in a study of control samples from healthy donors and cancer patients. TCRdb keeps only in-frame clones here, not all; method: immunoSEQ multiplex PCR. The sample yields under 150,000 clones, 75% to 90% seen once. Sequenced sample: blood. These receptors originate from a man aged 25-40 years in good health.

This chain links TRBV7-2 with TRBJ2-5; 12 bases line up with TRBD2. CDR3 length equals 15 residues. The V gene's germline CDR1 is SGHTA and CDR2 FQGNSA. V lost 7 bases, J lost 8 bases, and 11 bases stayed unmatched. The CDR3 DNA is TGTGCCAGCATGACTAGCGGGGGACCTTCAGGAACCCAGTACTTC. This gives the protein CASMTSGGPSGTQYF.

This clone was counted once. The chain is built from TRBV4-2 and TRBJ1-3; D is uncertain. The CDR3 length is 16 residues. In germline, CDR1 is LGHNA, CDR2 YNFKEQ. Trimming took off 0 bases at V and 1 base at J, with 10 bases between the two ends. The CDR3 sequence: CASSQEWQPSGNTIYF. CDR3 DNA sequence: TGTGCCAGCAGCCAAGAATGGCAGCCTTCTGGAAACACCATATATTTT.

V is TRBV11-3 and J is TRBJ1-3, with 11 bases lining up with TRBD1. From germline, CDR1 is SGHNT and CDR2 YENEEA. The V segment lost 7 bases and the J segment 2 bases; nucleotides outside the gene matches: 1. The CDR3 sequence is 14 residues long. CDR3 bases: TGTGCCAGCAAGGGACAGGGGGCTGGAAACACCATATATTTT. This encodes CASKGQGAGNTIYF. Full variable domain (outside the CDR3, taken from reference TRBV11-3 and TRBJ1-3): EAGVVQSPRYKIIEKKQPVAFWCNPISGHNTLYWYLQNLGQGPELLIRYENEEAVDDSQLPKDRFSAERLKGVDSTLKIQPAELGDSAVYLCASKGQGAGNTIYFGEGSWLTVV.

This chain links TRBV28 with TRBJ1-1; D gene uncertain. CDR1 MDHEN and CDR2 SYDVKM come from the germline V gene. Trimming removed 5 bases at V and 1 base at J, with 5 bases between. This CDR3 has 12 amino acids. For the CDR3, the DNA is TGTGCCAGCAGTATCAGGAACACTGAAGCTTTCTTT. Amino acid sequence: CASSIRNTEAFF.

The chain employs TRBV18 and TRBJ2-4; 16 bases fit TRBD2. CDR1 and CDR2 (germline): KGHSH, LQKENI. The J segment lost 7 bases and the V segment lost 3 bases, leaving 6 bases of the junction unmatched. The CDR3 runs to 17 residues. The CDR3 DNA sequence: TGTGCCAGCTCACCGGGACTAGCGGGGGGGCCAGAGAACATTCAGTACTTC. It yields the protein CASSPGLAGGPENIQYF.

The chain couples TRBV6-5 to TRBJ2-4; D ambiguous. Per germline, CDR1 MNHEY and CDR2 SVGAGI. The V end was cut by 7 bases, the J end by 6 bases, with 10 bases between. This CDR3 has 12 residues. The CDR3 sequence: CASTSDGNIQYF. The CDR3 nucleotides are TGTGCCAGCACGTCTGACGGAAACATTCAGTACTTC.

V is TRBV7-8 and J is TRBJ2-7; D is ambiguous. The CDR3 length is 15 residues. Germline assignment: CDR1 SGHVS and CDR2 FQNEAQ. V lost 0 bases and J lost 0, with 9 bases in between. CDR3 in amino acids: CASSLALRSSYEQYF. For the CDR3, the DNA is TGTGCCAGCAGCTTAGCGCTCAGGAGCTCCTACGAGCAGTACTTC.

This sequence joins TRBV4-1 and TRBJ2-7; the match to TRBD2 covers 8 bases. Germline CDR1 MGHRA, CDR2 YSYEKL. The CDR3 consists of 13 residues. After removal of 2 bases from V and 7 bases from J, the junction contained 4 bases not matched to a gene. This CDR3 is CASSQWREEEQYF. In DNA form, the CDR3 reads TGCGCCAGCAGCCAATGGCGGGAGGAGGAGCAGTACTTC.

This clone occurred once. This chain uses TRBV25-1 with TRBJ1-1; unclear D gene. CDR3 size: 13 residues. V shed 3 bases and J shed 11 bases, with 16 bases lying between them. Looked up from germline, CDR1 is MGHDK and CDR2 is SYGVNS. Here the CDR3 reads CASSESWGGYAFF. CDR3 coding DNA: TGTGCCAGCAGTGAGAGTTGGGGAGGGTACGCTTTCTTT. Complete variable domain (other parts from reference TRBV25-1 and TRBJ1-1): EADIYQTPRYLVIGTGKKITLECSQTMGHDKMYWYQQDPGMELHLIHYSYGVNSTEKGDLSSESTVSRIRTEHFPLTLESARPSHTSQYLCASSESWGGYAFFGQGTRLTVV.

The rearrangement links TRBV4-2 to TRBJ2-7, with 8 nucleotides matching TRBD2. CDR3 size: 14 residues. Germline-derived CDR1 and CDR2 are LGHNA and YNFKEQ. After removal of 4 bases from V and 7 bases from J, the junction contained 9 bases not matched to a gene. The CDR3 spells CASSLSRTSREQYF. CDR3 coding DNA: TGTGCCAGCAGCCTTTCAAGGACTAGCCGGGAGCAGTACTTC.

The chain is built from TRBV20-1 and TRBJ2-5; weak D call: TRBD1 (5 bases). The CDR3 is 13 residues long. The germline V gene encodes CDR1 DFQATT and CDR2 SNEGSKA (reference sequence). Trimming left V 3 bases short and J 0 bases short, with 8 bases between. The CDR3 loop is CSASGADQETQYF. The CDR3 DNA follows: TGCAGTGCTAGTGGGGCTGACCAAGAGACCCAGTACTTC.

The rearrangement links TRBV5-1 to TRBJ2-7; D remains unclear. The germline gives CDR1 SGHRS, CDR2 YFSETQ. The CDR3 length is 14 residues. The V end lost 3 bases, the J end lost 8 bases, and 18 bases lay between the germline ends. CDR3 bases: TGCGCCAGCAGCTACCAAACTAACCTGGATCAGCAGTACTTC. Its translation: CASSYQTNLDQQYF.

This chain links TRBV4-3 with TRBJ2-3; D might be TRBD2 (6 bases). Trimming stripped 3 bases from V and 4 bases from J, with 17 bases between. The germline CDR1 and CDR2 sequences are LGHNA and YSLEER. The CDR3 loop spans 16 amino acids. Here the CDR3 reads CASSQAYLRGPDTQYF. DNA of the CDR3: TGCGCCAGCAGCCAGGCCTATTTGCGGGGCCCAGATACGCAGTATTTT.

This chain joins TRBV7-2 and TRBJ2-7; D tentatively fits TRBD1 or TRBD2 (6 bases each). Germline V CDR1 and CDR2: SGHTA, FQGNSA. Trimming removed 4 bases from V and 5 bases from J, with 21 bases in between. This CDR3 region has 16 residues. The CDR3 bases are TGTGCCAGCAGCTGGCCTCTAGGGGGGAGTCGTCACGAGCAGTACTTC. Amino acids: CASSWPLGGSRHEQYF.

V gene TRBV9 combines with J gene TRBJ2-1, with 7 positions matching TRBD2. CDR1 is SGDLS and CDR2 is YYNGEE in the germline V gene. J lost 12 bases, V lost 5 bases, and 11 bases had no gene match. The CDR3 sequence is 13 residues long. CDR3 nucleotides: TGTGCCAGCAGGGACCCGAGGGAGGGAACGCAGTTCTTC. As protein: CASRDPREGTQFF.

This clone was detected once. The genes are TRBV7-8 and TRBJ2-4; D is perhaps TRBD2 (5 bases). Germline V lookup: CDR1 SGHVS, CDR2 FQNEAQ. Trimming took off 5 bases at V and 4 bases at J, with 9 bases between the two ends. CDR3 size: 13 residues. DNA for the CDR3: TGTGCCAGCAGCCGGACGGGGAAAAACATTCAGTACTTC. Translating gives CASSRTGKNIQYF. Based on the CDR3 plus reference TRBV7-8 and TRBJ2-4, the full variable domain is GAGVSQSPRYKVAKRGQDVALRCDPISGHVSLFWYQQALGQGPEFLTYFQNEAQLDKSGLPSDRFFAERPEGSVSTLKIQRTQQEDSAVYLCASSRTGKNIQYFGAGTRLSVL.

CDR3 sequence reads: CASSDRAYEQYF. For the CDR3, the DNA is TGTGCCAGCAGTGACAGGGCCTACGAGCAGTACTTC. The chain employs TRBV6-1 and TRBJ2-7; tentatively, D is TRBD1 (5 bases). The length of the CDR3 is 12 residues. Trimming took 3 bases from V and 2 from J, leaving 5 bases between them. Germline assignment: CDR1 MNHNS and CDR2 SASEGT.

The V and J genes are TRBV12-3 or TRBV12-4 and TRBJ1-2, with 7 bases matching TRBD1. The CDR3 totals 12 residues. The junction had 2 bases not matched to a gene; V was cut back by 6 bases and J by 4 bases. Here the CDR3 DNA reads TGTGCCAGCAGAAGACAGGGCTATGGCTACACCTTC. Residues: CASRRQGYGYTF.

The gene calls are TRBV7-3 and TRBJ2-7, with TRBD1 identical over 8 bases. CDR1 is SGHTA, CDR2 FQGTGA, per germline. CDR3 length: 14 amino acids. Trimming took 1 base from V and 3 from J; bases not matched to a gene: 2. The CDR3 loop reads CASSLNGQGYEQYF. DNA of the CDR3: TGTGCCAGCAGCTTAAATGGACAGGGCTACGAGCAGTACTTC.

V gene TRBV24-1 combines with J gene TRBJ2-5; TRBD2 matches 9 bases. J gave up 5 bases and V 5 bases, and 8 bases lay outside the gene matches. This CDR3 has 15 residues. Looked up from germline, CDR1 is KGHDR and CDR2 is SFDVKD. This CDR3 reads CATSGGGGAFETQYF. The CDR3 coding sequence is TGTGCCACCAGTGGAGGCGGGGGGGCCTTTGAGACCCAGTACTTC.

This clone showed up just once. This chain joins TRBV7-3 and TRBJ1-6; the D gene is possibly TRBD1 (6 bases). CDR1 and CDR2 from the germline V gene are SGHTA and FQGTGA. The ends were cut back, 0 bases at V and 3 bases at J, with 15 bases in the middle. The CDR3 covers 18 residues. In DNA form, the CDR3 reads TGTGCCAGCAGCTTAACGGGGCAGGGGACAATCTATAATTCACCCCTCCACTTT. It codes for CASSLTGQGTIYNSPLHF. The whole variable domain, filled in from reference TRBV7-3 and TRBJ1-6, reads GAGVSQTPSNKVTEKGKYVELRCDPISGHTALYWYRQSLGQGPEFLIYFQGTGAADDSGLPNDRFFAVRPEGSVSTLKIQRTERGDSAVYLCASSLTGQGTIYNSPLHFGNGTRLTVT.

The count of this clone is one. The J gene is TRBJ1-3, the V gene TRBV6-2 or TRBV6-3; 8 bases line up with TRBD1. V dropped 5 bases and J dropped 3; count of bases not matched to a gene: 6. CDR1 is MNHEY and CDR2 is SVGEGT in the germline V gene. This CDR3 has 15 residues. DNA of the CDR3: TGTGCCAGCAGTGCAGGGGGCGGCGTTGGAAACACCATATATTTT. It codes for CASSAGGGVGNTIYF.

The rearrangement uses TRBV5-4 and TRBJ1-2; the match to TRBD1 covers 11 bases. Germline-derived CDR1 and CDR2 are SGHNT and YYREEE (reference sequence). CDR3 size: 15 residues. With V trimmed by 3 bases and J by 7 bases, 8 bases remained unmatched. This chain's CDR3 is CASSYWTGGFSGYTF. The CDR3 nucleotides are TGTGCCAGCAGCTACTGGACAGGGGGCTTTAGTGGCTACACCTTC.

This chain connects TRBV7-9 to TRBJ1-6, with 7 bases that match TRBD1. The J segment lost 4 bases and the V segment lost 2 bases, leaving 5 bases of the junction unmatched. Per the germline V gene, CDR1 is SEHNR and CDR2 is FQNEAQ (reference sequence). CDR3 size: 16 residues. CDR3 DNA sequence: TGTGCCAGCAGCTTAAGGCCAGGGGGTTATAATTCACCCCTCCACTTT. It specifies CASSLRPGGYNSPLHF.

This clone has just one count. The CDR3 region is CASIGTLIRGYTF. The CDR3 region has the DNA TGTGCCAGCATTGGGACGCTCATAAGAGGCTACACCTTC. The chain recombines TRBV2 with TRBJ1-2; a weak D match, TRBD1 (5 bases). Germline lookup yields CDR1 SNHLY and CDR2 FYNNEI. The CDR3 covers 13 residues. V gave up 7 bases and J gave up 8 bases, with 17 bases separating them.

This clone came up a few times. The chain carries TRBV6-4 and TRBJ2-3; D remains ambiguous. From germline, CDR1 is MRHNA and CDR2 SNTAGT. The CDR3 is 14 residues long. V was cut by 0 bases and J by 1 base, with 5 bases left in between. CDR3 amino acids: CASSDSPGTDTQYF. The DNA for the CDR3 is TGTGCCAGCAGTGACTCGCCGGGCACAGATACGCAGTATTTT.

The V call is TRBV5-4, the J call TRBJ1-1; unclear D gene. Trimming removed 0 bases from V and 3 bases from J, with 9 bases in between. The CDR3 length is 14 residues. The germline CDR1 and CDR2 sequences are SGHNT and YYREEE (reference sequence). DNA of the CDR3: TGTGCCAGCAGCTTGGGAGGCAGGTACACTGAAGCTTTCTTT. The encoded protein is CASSLGGRYTEAFF.

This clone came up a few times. Here the CDR3 reads CASSIRRGPQETQYF. The CDR3 bases are TGTGCCAGCAGCATCCGGCGGGGACCACAAGAGACCCAGTACTTC. The V gene is TRBV11-1, the J gene TRBJ2-5, with D perhaps TRBD2 (6 bases). CDR3 size: 15 residues. Between the trimmed V and J ends, which lost 5 bases and 2 bases, there was a span of 15 bases. CDR1 SGHAT and CDR2 FQDESV come from the germline V gene (reference sequence). Full variable domain (outside the CDR3, taken from reference TRBV11-1 and TRBJ2-5): EAEVAQSPRYKITEKSQAVAFWCDPISGHATLYWYRQILGQGPELLVQFQDESVVDDSQLPKDRFSAERLKGVDSTLKIQPAELGDSAMYLCASSIRRGPQETQYFGPGTRLLVL.

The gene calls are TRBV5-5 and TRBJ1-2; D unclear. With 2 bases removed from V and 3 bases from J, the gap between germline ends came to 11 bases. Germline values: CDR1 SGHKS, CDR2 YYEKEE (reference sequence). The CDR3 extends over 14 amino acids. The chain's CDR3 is CASSFGEVYYGYTF. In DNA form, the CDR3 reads TGTGCCAGCAGCTTTGGGGAAGTGTACTATGGCTACACCTTC.